These 29 T cell receptor beta chains originate from one sample sequenced in a study of shared clonotypes between healthy human individuals (dated by TCRdb to the early 2020s). Library method: the immunoSEQ multiplex PCR assay. TCRdb stores this immuneACCESS table with in-frame sequences only. Part of the clones is absent; in the studies checked, under half of the shortfall reflects unresolved V genes, and no reason is known for the rest. This sample has about 1 million clones in its table, and under 80% of those were observed once. The top ten constitute approximately 1.5% of the sample. The specimen sequenced was memory CD4+ T cells sorted from blood. The cell subset or site label, as the study defines it: CD45RA-negative fraction. These receptors all come from a man between 18 and 35 years old in good health.

As regards this clone: The same CDR3 also results from other DNA sequences found in this sample. The gene calls are TRBV5-1 and TRBJ2-5, with 11 bases fitting TRBD2. CDR1 is SGHRS and CDR2 is YFSETQ in the germline V gene. V shed 4 bases and J 5 bases; nucleotides not matched to a gene: 7. The CDR3 is 15 residues long. CDR3 nucleotide sequence: TGCGCCAGCAGCCAGCCGACTAGCGGGGTCGAGACCCAGTACTTC. As protein: CASSQPTSGVETQYF.

This chain connects TRBV7-3 to TRBJ2-5; D gene ambiguous. Germline loops: CDR1 SGHTA, CDR2 FQGTGA. V lost 5 bases and J lost 0, with 4 bases in between. The CDR3 consists of 12 residues. CDR3 DNA sequence: TGTGCCAGCAGCCTGTACCAAGAGACCCAGTACTTC. The encoded protein is CASSLYQETQYF. Variable domain in full (rest from reference TRBV7-3 and TRBJ2-5): GAGVSQTPSNKVTEKGKYVELRCDPISGHTALYWYRQSLGQGPEFLIYFQGTGAADDSGLPNDRFFAVRPEGSVSTLKIQRTERGDSAVYLCASSLYQETQYFGPGTRLLVL.

This chain joins TRBV5-1 and TRBJ2-2; perhaps TRBD1 as D (5 bases). Germline CDR1 is SGHRS and CDR2 is YFSETQ. This CDR3 is 15 amino acids long. Trimming cost V 0 bases and J 6 bases, with 12 bases left between them. CDR3 protein: CASSLALVGPGELFF. CDR3 sequence (DNA): TGCGCCAGCAGCTTGGCCCTGGTGGGGCCCGGGGAGCTGTTTTTT.

This chain joins TRBV28 and TRBJ2-3; D ambiguous. The CDR3 spans 11 residues. The germline gives CDR1 MDHEN, CDR2 SYDVKM. The germline V and J ends were trimmed by 3 bases and 8 bases, with 6 bases remaining between them. CDR3 amino acids: CASSFEGTQYF. CDR3 in DNA: TGTGCCAGCAGTTTTGAAGGTACGCAGTATTTT.

A few counts support this clone. The V gene is TRBV29-1, the J gene TRBJ1-2; D unresolved. CDR1 and CDR2 from the germline V gene are SQVTM and ANQGSEA. V shed 3 bases and J shed 8 bases, with 7 bases lying between them. The CDR3 is 10 amino acids. The CDR3 nucleotides are TGCAGCGTTGACGACCTGGGCTACACCTTC. As protein: CSVDDLGYTF.

The CDR3 nucleotides read TGTGCCAGCAGTGAAGCGGGTGGGTCGGTCACAGATACGCAGTATTTT. Residues: CASSEAGGSVTDTQYF. This chain connects TRBV6-1 to TRBJ2-3; the D is unclear. CDR3 length: 16 residues. Germline assignment: CDR1 MNHNS and CDR2 SASEGT. Deletions cut 0 bases from V and 2 bases from J, with 12 bases between.

The V and J genes are TRBV7-6 and TRBJ2-6; D is unclear. V was pared by 3 bases and J by 0 bases, with 6 bases between. The CDR3 consists of 15 residues. Germline values: CDR1 SGHVS, CDR2 FNYEAQ. DNA of the CDR3: TGTGCCAGCAGCTTGGGAAGCTCTGGGGCCAACGTCCTGACTTTC. It encodes CASSLGSSGANVLTF.

This clone was observed once. The chain joins TRBV10-1 to TRBJ2-1; D is unresolved. The ends were cut back, 4 bases at V and 5 bases at J, with 12 bases in the middle. The CDR3 is 14 amino acids. The germline CDR1 and CDR2 sequences are WNHNN and SYGVQD (reference sequence). The CDR3 DNA reads as TGCGCCAGCAGTGGAACATCTCCCAACAATGAGCAGTTCTTC. Translated, it gives CASSGTSPNNEQFF.

The gene calls are TRBV18 and TRBJ2-5; D is perhaps TRBD1 (6 bases). Germline CDR1 is KGHSH and CDR2 is LQKENI. This CDR3 region has 14 residues. Trimming pared 1 base from V and 1 base from J, leaving 7 bases between. CDR3 nucleotide sequence: TGTGCCAGCTCACCACGACAGGTCCAAGAGACCCAGTACTTC. It yields the protein CASSPRQVQETQYF.

The V call is TRBV4-3, the J call TRBJ2-3, with D unresolved. The CDR3 totals 16 residues. V was clipped by 0 bases and J by 0 bases, with 10 bases between them. Germline CDR1 and CDR2: LGHNA and YSLEER. CDR3 in amino acids: CASSQEFFPSTDTQYF. CDR3 nucleotides: TGCGCCAGCAGCCAAGAATTTTTCCCTAGCACAGATACGCAGTATTTT.

The chain recombines TRBV28 with TRBJ2-5, with D unclear. Trimming removed 3 bases from V and 3 bases from J, with 11 bases in between. Germline V lookup: CDR1 MDHEN, CDR2 SYDVKM. This CDR3 is built from 14 residues. CDR3 residues: CASSFPELKETQYF. CDR3 DNA sequence: TGTGCCAGCAGTTTTCCAGAACTCAAAGAGACCCAGTACTTC.

The gene calls are TRBV5-1 and TRBJ1-1, with D possibly matching TRBD1 (5 bases). The germline CDR1 and CDR2 sequences are SGHRS and YFSETQ. The CDR3 has 13 residues. V dropped 4 bases and J dropped 8 bases, with 15 bases sitting between them. In DNA form, the CDR3 reads TGCGCCAGCAGCCCGATAACCCGGGGGGAAGCTTTCTTT. Residues: CASSPITRGEAFF.

This chain joins TRBV30 and TRBJ2-7; no clear D. Germline V gene data show CDR1 as GTSNPN and CDR2 as SVGIG (reference sequence). This CDR3 is built from 13 residues. V was pared by 0 bases and J by 4 bases, with 10 bases between. The CDR3 region is CAWSVPAVYEQYF. As DNA, the CDR3 is TGTGCCTGGAGTGTACCGGCCGTTTACGAGCAGTACTTC. Full variable domain (remainder filled in from reference TRBV30 and TRBJ2-7): SQTIHQWPATLVQPVGSPLSLECTVEGTSNPNLYWYRQAAGRGLQLLFYSVGIGQISSEVPQNLSASRPQDRQFILSSKKLLLSDSGFYLCAWSVPAVYEQYFGPGTRLTVT.

The chain recombines TRBV7-9 with TRBJ1-1, with D tentatively TRBD1 (6 bases). The CDR3 is 17 amino acids. V shed 5 bases and J shed 3 bases, with 22 bases lying between them. The germline gives CDR1 SEHNR, CDR2 FQNEAQ (reference sequence). The CDR3 nucleotides are TGTGCCAGCAGCCGGGTCAGGGGATGGGCGGAGGACACTGAAGCTTTCTTT. Translated: CASSRVRGWAEDTEAFF.

The chain combines TRBV7-6 with TRBJ1-6, with a tentative D call TRBD1 (6 bases). Germline loops: CDR1 SGHVS, CDR2 FNYEAQ. CDR3 length: 15 amino acids. Trimming stripped 1 base from V and 7 bases from J, with 11 bases between. The CDR3 reads CASSLEQGQNSPLHF. CDR3 coding DNA: TGTGCCAGCAGCTTAGAACAGGGACAAAATTCACCCCTCCACTTT.

The chain couples TRBV27 to TRBJ2-3; D unresolved. Per the germline V gene, CDR1 is MNHEY and CDR2 is SMNVEV (reference sequence). The CDR3 totals 15 residues. V dropped 2 bases and J dropped 2 bases, with 11 bases sitting between them. CDR3 coding DNA: TGTGCCAGCAGTTTACGATCGCTAAACACAGATACGCAGTATTTT. Its translation is CASSLRSLNTDTQYF.

This clone has just one count. The genes are TRBV19 and TRBJ1-1; TRBD1 matches 7 bases. The CDR3 runs to 15 residues. CDR1 is LNHDA, CDR2 SQIVND, per germline (reference sequence). Trimming cost V 3 bases and J 1 base; bases outside gene matches: 5. CDR3 residues: CASSIRRGPNTEAFF. As DNA, the CDR3 is TGTGCCAGTAGTATTCGGAGGGGGCCGAACACTGAAGCTTTCTTT.

On this clone itself: This sample includes further DNA sequences coding for the same CDR3. The V gene is TRBV9, the J gene TRBJ2-2; the match to TRBD1 covers 7 bases. The CDR3 has 17 amino acids. CDR1 SGDLS and CDR2 YYNGEE come from the germline V gene. After removal of 0 bases from V and 0 bases from J, the junction contained 5 bases not matched to a gene. The CDR3 loop is CASSVVGQGANTGELFF. The CDR3 bases are TGTGCCAGCAGCGTAGTGGGGCAGGGGGCGAACACCGGGGAGCTGTTTTTT.

CDR3 amino acids: CASSGGGTEAFF. CDR3 coding DNA: TGTGCCAGCAGTGGAGGGGGGACTGAAGCTTTCTTT. The chain has TRBV6-1 and TRBJ1-1, with a possible D match to TRBD1 (6 bases). V dropped 4 bases and J dropped 5 bases, with 8 bases sitting between them. Germline V gene data show CDR1 as MNHNS and CDR2 as SASEGT. The CDR3 sequence is 12 residues long.

This clone was found a few times. The chain employs TRBV11-2 and TRBJ2-7; 12 bases match TRBD2. The CDR3 runs to 15 residues. The germline V gene has CDR1 SGHAT and CDR2 FQNNGV. V lost 5 bases, J lost 6 bases, and 8 bases stayed unmatched. For the CDR3, the DNA is TGTGCCAGCAGCCGAAGGACTAGCGGGGAGTTCGAGCAGTACTTC. Its protein product is CASSRRTSGEFEQYF. The complete variable domain, with remaining parts taken from reference TRBV11-2 and TRBJ2-7, reads EAGVAQSPRYKIIEKRQSVAFWCNPISGHATLYWYQQILGQGPKLLIQFQNNGVVDDSQLPKDRFSAERLKGVDSTLKIQPAKLEDSAVYLCASSRRTSGEFEQYFGPGTRLTVT.

Ten or more counts support this clone. Other DNA sequences in the same sample also yield this CDR3. The chain uses TRBV19 and TRBJ1-2; maybe TRBD1 (5 bases). Per the germline V gene, CDR1 is LNHDA and CDR2 is SQIVND (reference sequence). CDR3 length: 12 residues. With 5 bases removed from V and 2 bases from J, the gap between germline ends came to 6 bases. The CDR3 DNA sequence: TGTGCCAGTAGTGGACAAAACTATGGCTACACCTTC. Translating it yields CASSGQNYGYTF.

This sequence joins TRBV7-9 and TRBJ1-4; maybe TRBD1 (5 bases). Per the germline V gene, CDR1 is SEHNR and CDR2 is FQNEAQ (reference sequence). The CDR3 consists of 13 residues. V was shortened by 1 base and J by 13 bases, with 13 bases between the two germline ends. The CDR3 DNA sequence: TGTGCCAGCAGCTTAGGTCGCGACACAGGACTGTTTTTT. Protein product: CASSLGRDTGLFF.

This clone was observed many times. The V gene is TRBV2, the J gene TRBJ2-2, with 12 bases that match TRBD1. The germline gives CDR1 SNHLY, CDR2 FYNNEI. V was clipped by 8 bases and J by 6 bases; unmatched bases: 7. The CDR3 length is 15 residues. CDR3 residues: CASRRGQGASGELFF. Written as DNA, the CDR3 is TGTGCCAGCCGAAGGGGACAGGGGGCCTCCGGGGAGCTGTTTTTT.

This chain uses TRBV18 with TRBJ2-7, with TRBD1 identical over 8 bases. The CDR3 has 15 residues. Germline V gene data show CDR1 as KGHSH and CDR2 as LQKENI. J was trimmed by 5 bases and V by 6 bases; bases with no gene match: 12. CDR3 DNA: TGTGCCAGCTCCCGGCGGACAGGGTACTTCCACGAGCAGTACTTC. It translates to CASSRRTGYFHEQYF.

The chain uses TRBV30 and TRBJ1-1; no clear D. V lost 0 bases to trimming and J lost 8 bases, with 16 bases between them. Looked up from germline, CDR1 is GTSNPN and CDR2 is SVGIG (reference sequence). The CDR3 length is 14 residues. DNA of the CDR3: TGTGCCTGGAGTGTAAAGGCAGGCACTAAAGAAGCTTTCTTT. Its protein is CAWSVKAGTKEAFF.

This chain uses TRBV6-1 with TRBJ2-1, with TRBD1 matching over 8 bases. V dropped 2 bases and J dropped 6; count of bases not matched to a gene: 0. The CDR3 is 13 residues long. CDR1 MNHNS and CDR2 SASEGT come from the germline V gene. CDR3 sequence: CASSETGGNEQFF. CDR3 sequence (DNA): TGTGCCAGCAGTGAAACAGGGGGCAATGAGCAGTTCTTC.

The chain links TRBV29-1 to TRBJ2-6; perhaps TRBD2 as D (5 bases). Germline values: CDR1 SQVTM, CDR2 ANQGSEA. This CDR3 has 18 amino acids. V lost 4 bases and J 0 bases, leaving 19 bases between the germline ends. CDR3 sequence: CSVGIGYRLSSGANVLTF. The CDR3 DNA follows: TGCAGCGTTGGTATTGGGTACAGACTAAGCTCTGGGGCCAACGTCCTGACTTTC.

This chain connects TRBV4-3 to TRBJ2-7; tentatively, D is TRBD1 (6 bases). Germline CDR1 reads LGHNA; CDR2 reads YSLEER. The CDR3 covers 14 residues. Trimming left V 0 bases short and J 4 bases short, with 10 bases between. The CDR3 sequence: CASSQDGRGYEQYF. In nucleotides, the CDR3 is TGCGCCAGCAGCCAAGATGGCAGGGGATACGAGCAGTACTTC.

The table lists this clone with a few counts. The rearrangement joins TRBV19 to TRBJ2-7; maybe TRBD2 (6 bases). The CDR3 extends over 17 amino acids. Germline V lookup: CDR1 LNHDA, CDR2 SQIVND (reference sequence). V was shortened by 2 bases and J by 0 bases, with 17 bases between the two germline ends. CDR3 in amino acids: CASSILWGGGSSYEQYF. The CDR3 DNA is TGTGCCAGTAGTATATTATGGGGCGGAGGGAGCTCCTACGAGCAGTACTTC.